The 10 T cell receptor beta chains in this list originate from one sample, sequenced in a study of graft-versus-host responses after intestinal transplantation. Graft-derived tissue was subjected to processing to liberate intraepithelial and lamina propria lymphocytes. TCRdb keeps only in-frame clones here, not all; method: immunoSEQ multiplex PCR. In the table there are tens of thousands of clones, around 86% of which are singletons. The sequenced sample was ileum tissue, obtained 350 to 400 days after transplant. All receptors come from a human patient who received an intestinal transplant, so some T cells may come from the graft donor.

The CDR3 DNA follows: TGTGCCAGCAGCGTTTCTAGCGGGAGCACAGATACGCAGTATTTT. This codes for CASSVSSGSTDTQYF. This chain uses TRBV7-3 with TRBJ2-3, with 8 nucleotides matching TRBD2. Germline loops: CDR1 SGHTA, CDR2 FQGTGA. Trimming took 5 bases from V and 0 from J; bases not matched to a gene: 4. The CDR3 spans 15 residues.

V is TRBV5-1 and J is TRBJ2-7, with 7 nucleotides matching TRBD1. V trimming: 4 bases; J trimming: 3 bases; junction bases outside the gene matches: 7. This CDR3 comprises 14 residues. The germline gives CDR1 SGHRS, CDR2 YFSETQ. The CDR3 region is CASSPRDSVYEQYF. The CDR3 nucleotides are TGCGCCAGCAGCCCCCGGGACAGCGTCTACGAGCAGTACTTC.

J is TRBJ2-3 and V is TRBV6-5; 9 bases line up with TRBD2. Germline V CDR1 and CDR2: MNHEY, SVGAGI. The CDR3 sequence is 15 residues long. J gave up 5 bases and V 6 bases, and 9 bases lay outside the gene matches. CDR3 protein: CASSQLAGLQDTQYF. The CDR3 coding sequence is TGTGCCAGCAGCCAACTAGCGGGTCTCCAAGATACGCAGTATTTT.

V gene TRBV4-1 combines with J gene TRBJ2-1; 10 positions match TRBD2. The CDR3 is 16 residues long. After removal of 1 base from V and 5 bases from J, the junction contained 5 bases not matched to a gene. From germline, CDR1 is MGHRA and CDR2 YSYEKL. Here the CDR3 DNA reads TGCGCCAGCAGCCAAGTAGCGGGGGGTAGGAACAATGAGCAGTTCTTC. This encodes CASSQVAGGRNNEQFF.

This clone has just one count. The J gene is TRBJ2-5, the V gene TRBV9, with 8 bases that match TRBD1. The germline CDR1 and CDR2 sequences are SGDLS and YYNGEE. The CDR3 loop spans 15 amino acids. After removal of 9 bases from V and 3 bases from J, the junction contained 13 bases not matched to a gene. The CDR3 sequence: CATTRTGIPEETQYF. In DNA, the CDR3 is TGTGCCACGACCAGGACAGGGATCCCCGAAGAGACCCAGTACTTC.

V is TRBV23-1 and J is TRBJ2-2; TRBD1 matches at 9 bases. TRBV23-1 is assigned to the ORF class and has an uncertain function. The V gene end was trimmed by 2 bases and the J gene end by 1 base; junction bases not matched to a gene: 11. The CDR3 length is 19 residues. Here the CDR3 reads CASSQPPLQGAKNTGELFF. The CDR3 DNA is TGCGCCAGCAGTCAACCTCCCCTACAGGGGGCTAAGAACACCGGGGAGCTGTTTTTT.

The CDR3 region is CASSYSWAQPQHF. As DNA, the CDR3 is TGTGCCAGCAGTTACTCCTGGGCTCAGCCCCAGCATTTT. The J gene is TRBJ1-5, the V gene TRBV6-5; D not resolved. Germline CDR1 and CDR2: MNHEY and SVGAGI. The CDR3 consists of 13 residues. Trimming left V 0 bases short and J 6 bases short, with 6 bases between.

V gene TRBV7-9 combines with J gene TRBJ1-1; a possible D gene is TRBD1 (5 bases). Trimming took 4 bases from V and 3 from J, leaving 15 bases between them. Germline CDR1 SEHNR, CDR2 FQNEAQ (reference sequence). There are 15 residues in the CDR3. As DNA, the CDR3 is TGTGCCAGCAGCTCCGACCTCGACAGATACACTGAAGCTTTCTTT. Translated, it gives CASSSDLDRYTEAFF.

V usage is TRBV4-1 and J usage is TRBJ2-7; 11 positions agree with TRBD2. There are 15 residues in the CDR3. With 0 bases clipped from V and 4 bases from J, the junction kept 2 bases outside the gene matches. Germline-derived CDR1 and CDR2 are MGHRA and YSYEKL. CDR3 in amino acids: CASSQELAGGYEQYF. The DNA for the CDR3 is TGCGCCAGCAGCCAAGAGCTAGCGGGAGGTTACGAGCAGTACTTC.

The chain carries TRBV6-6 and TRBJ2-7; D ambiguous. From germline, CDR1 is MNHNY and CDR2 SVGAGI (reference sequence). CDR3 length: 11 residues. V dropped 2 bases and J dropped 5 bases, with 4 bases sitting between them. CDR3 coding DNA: TGTGCCAGCAGTTACCTGAACGAGCAGTACTTC. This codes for CASSYLNEQYF.